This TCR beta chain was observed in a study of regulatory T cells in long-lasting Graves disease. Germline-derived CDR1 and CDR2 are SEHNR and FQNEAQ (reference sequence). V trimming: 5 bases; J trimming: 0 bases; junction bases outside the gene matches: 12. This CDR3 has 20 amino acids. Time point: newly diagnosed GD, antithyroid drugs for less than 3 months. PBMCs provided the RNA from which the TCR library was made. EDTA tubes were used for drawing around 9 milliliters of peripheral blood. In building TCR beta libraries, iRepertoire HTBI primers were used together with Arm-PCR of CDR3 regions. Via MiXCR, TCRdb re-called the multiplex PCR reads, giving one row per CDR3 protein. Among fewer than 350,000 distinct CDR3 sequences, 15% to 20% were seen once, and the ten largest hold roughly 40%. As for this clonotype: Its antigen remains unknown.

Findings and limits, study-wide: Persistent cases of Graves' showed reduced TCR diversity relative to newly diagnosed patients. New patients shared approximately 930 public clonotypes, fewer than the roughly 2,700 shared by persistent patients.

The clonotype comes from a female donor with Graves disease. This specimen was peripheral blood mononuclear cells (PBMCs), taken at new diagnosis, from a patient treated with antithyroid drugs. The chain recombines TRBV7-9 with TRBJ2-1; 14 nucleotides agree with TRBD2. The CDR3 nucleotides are TGTGCCAGCAGCCCCCTCGGGACTAGCGGGAGTAGGGGCTCCTACAATGAGCAGTTCTTC. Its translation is CASSPLGTSGSRGSYNEQFF.